These 7 T cell receptor beta chains were sequenced from one sample in a study of regulatory T cells in long-lasting Graves disease. Library construction for TCR beta used iRepertoire HTBI primers and Arm-PCR of CDR3 regions. MiXCR, run by TCRdb on the multiplex PCR reads, gives a single entry per CDR3 protein. The sample lists some 430,000 distinct CDR3 sequences, 20% to 25% occurring once. Time point meaning: persistent/refractory GD, antithyroid drugs over 5 years with positive TRAb. Construction of the TCR library relied on RNA isolated from PBMCs. This specimen consisted of peripheral blood mononuclear cells (PBMCs), obtained when the disease was refractory, from a patient treated with antithyroid drugs. The receptors were sampled from a female donor with Graves disease.

This clonotype was seen a few times. The chain recombines TRBV3-1 with TRBJ2-4; D gene unclear. Between the trimmed V and J ends, which lost 0 bases and 0 bases, there was a span of 12 bases. The germline V gene encodes CDR1 LGHDT and CDR2 YNNKEL (reference sequence). The CDR3 spans 17 residues. The CDR3 reads CASSQDGGFLAKNIQYF. The CDR3 DNA sequence: TGTGCCAGCAGCCAAGACGGCGGCTTTCTAGCCAAAAACATTCAGTACTTC.

This clonotype was seen ten or more times. The chain is built from TRBV10-3 and TRBJ2-5; D gene ambiguous. Trimming removed 8 bases at V and 2 bases at J, with 15 bases between. Per germline, CDR1 ENHRY and CDR2 SYGVKD. The CDR3 loop spans 14 amino acids. The DNA for the CDR3 is TGTGCCATCGGACCCCTCGGAGATCAAGAGACCCAGTACTTC. Protein: CAIGPLGDQETQYF.

V usage is TRBV7-9 and J usage is TRBJ2-3; TRBD1 is a possible D gene (5 bases). Germline V lookup: CDR1 SEHNR, CDR2 FQNEAQ (reference sequence). This CDR3 spans 16 amino acids. Deletions cut 1 base from V and 2 bases from J, with 13 bases between. The CDR3 coding sequence is TGTGCCAGCAGCTTAGGGGGCATGAGTTCCACAGATACGCAGTATTTT. This sequence encodes CASSLGGMSSTDTQYF.

The rearrangement joins TRBV20-1 to TRBJ2-7; D possibly corresponds to TRBD1 (6 bases). V lost 5 bases and J lost 4, with 15 bases in between. The CDR3 covers 13 residues. Looked up from germline, CDR1 is DFQATT and CDR2 is SNEGSKA (reference sequence). Written as DNA, the CDR3 is TGCAGTGCTCCGGGGTGGGGGCAGTACGAGCAGTACTTC. This sequence encodes CSAPGWGQYEQYF.

This clonotype was seen repeatedly, ten times or more. The gene calls are TRBV27 and TRBJ1-5; a weak D match, TRBD1 (6 bases). The germline V gene has CDR1 MNHEY and CDR2 SMNVEV (reference sequence). V lost 6 bases and J 2 bases, leaving 17 bases between the germline ends. The CDR3 covers 16 residues. CDR3 region: CASRGWGGAGNQPQHF. The CDR3 DNA reads TGTGCCAGCAGGGGATGGGGGGGCGCGGGCAATCAGCCCCAGCATTTT.

Only a few counts were recorded for this clonotype. This rearrangement joins TRBV18 to TRBJ2-7; D assignment may be TRBD1 or TRBD2 (6 bases each). The CDR3 contains 14 residues. Germline V CDR1 and CDR2: KGHSH, LQKENI. Trimming removed 8 bases from V and 2 bases from J, with 16 bases in between. CDR3 coding DNA: TGTGCCAGCCAACAGGGTAGCGGAGCCTACGAGCAGTACTTC. It translates to CASQQGSGAYEQYF.

In this sample, this clonotype turned up many times. This chain joins TRBV18 and TRBJ1-2, with no clear D. This CDR3 contains 11 residues. Trimming stripped 4 bases from V and 8 bases from J, with 8 bases between. In germline, CDR1 is KGHSH, CDR2 LQKENI. DNA of the CDR3: TGTGCCAGCTCACTCTATGAAGGCTACACCTTC. This codes for CASSLYEGYTF.